This TCR beta chain was retrieved from a study of lymphopenia after photon versus proton radiotherapy. The assay was immunoSEQ multiplex PCR, and TCRdb's table has in-frame clones only and misses some. The repertoire includes about 40,000 clones, more than 75% of them detected once, and approximately 3% sits in the top ten. The CDR3 is 10 amino acids. V was cut by 3 bases and J by 3 bases, with 0 bases left in between. Germline V gives CDR1 MNHNS, CDR2 SASEGT. The source material was peripheral blood, sampled from a patient treated with photon-based radiotherapy. This sequence originates from a man in his fifties or sixties with gastric cancer. The genes are TRBV6-1 and TRBJ2-7; D uncertain. In DNA, the CDR3 is TGTGCCAGCAGTGACTACGAGCAGTACTTC. It translates to CASSDYEQYF.